This entry describes one T cell receptor beta chain. Its antigen remains unknown. Primers: 60 Vbeta forward and 13 Jbeta reverse. Here immunoSEQ multiplex PCR was the method, and the copy in TCRdb shows in-frame clones only, minus some. Here the sample spans about 190,000 clones, about four fifths being singletons. The data originate from a study of cytomegalovirus exposure and HLA in healthy donors. The V gene's germline CDR1 is MNHNS and CDR2 SASEGT. The CDR3 runs to 14 residues. The V end was cut by 6 bases, the J end by 0 bases, with 11 bases between. Whole-study results and caveats: Follow-up analysis later connected one missense variant in DCLRE1C with trimming of TCR beta V- and J-genes. Published work reported that the classifier diagnosed cytomegalovirus status with high specificity and sensitivity.

The receptor was derived from a woman aged 25 to 39 in good health and CMV-seropositive. The chain combines TRBV6-1 with TRBJ1-1; D possibly corresponds to TRBD1 (5 bases). The sequencing input was PBMCs. CDR3 nucleotide sequence: TGTGCCAGCAGGAAAGACAGAATGAACACTGAAGCTTTCTTT. As protein: CASRKDRMNTEAFF.